Shown below are 8 T cell receptor beta chains from a single sample sequenced in a study of blood T cell repertoires in COVID-19. Only in-frame clones appear in the TCRdb table, and some are missing; sequencing was by immunoSEQ multiplex PCR. The sample includes 200,000 or so clones, roughly 88% of them seen just once. Sequenced input: peripheral blood. The receptors shown here come from a man in his forties or fifties who had recovered from COVID-19.

This chain joins TRBV5-1 and TRBJ1-5; 7 nucleotides align to TRBD1. CDR3 size: 15 residues. Germline trimming cut 0 bases from V and 6 bases from J; bases unmatched to any gene: 6. Germline V gene lookup returns CDR1 SGHRS and CDR2 YFSETQ. CDR3 coding DNA: TGCGCCAGCAGCTTGGCGGGACAGTCCGCTCAGCCCCAGCATTTT. It is translated as CASSLAGQSAQPQHF.

CDR3 DNA sequence: TGTGCCAGCAGCTCAGGGAGATCTACAGGGTGGAACACTGAAGCTTTCTTT. Its protein is CASSSGRSTGWNTEAFF. The chain uses TRBV7-6 and TRBJ1-1; a possible D gene is TRBD1 (6 bases). The CDR3 length is 17 residues. Per the germline V gene, CDR1 is SGHVS and CDR2 is FNYEAQ. Trimming shortened V by 4 bases and J by 1 base, and 19 bases separated the two germline ends.

The genes are TRBV7-9 and TRBJ2-1, with D possibly matching TRBD1 (6 bases). The CDR3 loop spans 15 amino acids. CDR1 and CDR2 from the germline V gene are SEHNR and FQNEAQ (reference sequence). Trimming pared 1 base from V and 2 bases from J, leaving 9 bases between. CDR3 in amino acids: CASSLGGGTYNEQFF. CDR3 bases: TGTGCCAGCAGCTTAGGAGGGGGAACCTACAATGAGCAGTTCTTC. Complete variable domain (other parts from reference TRBV7-9 and TRBJ2-1): DTGVSQNPRHKITKRGQNVTFRCDPISEHNRLYWYRQTLGQGPEFLTYFQNEAQLEKSRLLSDRFSAERPKGSFSTLEIQRTEQGDSAMYLCASSLGGGTYNEQFFGPGTRLTVL.

The gene calls are TRBV30 and TRBJ1-6; D ambiguous. The CDR3 runs 15 residues. Germline V gene sequence: CDR1 GTSNPN, CDR2 SVGIG (reference sequence). The V end lost 0 bases, the J end lost 8 bases, and 14 bases lay between the germline ends. The CDR3 is CAWSVAVYGDSPLHF. In nucleotides, the CDR3 is TGTGCCTGGAGTGTAGCGGTTTATGGGGATTCACCCCTCCACTTT.

The CDR3 spells CASSPASFGGVEAFF. The CDR3 DNA reads as TGTGCCAGCAGTCCCGCTTCATTCGGGGGGGTTGAAGCTTTCTTT. The chain joins TRBV27 to TRBJ1-1, with a tentative D call TRBD1 (5 bases). V was trimmed by 5 bases and J by 7 bases, leaving 20 bases between them. CDR1 MNHEY and CDR2 SMNVEV come from the germline V gene (reference sequence). The CDR3 covers 15 residues.

The rearrangement joins TRBV5-1 to TRBJ1-5, with D tentatively TRBD1 (6 bases). Trimming took 5 bases from V and 1 from J, leaving 13 bases between them. CDR3 length: 15 amino acids. Germline CDR1 SGHRS, CDR2 YFSETQ. The CDR3 protein is CASRRDILSNQPQHF. DNA of the CDR3: TGCGCCAGCAGACGGGACATTTTAAGCAATCAGCCCCAGCATTTT.

The V call is TRBV11-2, the J call TRBJ2-7; 8 nucleotides align to TRBD2. CDR3 length: 15 amino acids. The trim removed 0 bases at V and 1 base at J, leaving 2 bases unmatched. Germline CDR1 SGHAT, CDR2 FQNNGV. CDR3 amino acids: CASSLDTSGSYEQYF. Written as DNA, the CDR3 is TGTGCCAGCAGCTTAGATACTAGCGGTTCCTACGAGCAGTACTTC.

The chain couples TRBV9 to TRBJ2-1, with TRBD1 as a possible D gene (6 bases). This CDR3 contains 14 residues. V was shortened by 2 bases and J by 7 bases, with 13 bases between the two germline ends. CDR1 is SGDLS and CDR2 is YYNGEE in the germline V gene. CDR3 in DNA: TGTGCCAGCAGCGTCAGTTCAGGGGTGAATGAGCAGTTCTTC. This sequence encodes CASSVSSGVNEQFF.